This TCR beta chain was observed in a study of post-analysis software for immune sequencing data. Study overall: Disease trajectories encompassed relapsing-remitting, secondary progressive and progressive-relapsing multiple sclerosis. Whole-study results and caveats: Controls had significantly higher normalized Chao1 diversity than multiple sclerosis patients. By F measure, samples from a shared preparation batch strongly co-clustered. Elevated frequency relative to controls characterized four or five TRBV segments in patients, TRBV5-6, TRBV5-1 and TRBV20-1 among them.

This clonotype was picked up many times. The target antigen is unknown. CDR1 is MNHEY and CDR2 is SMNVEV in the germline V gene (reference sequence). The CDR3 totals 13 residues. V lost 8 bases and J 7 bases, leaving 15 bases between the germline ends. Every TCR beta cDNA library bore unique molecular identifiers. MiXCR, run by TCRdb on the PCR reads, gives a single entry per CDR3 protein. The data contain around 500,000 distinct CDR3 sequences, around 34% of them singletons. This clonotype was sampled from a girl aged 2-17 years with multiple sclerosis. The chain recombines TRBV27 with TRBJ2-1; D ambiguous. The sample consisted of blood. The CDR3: CASSLLVENEQFF. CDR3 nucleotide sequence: TGTGCCAGCTCACTCCTGGTTGAAAATGAGCAGTTCTTC.